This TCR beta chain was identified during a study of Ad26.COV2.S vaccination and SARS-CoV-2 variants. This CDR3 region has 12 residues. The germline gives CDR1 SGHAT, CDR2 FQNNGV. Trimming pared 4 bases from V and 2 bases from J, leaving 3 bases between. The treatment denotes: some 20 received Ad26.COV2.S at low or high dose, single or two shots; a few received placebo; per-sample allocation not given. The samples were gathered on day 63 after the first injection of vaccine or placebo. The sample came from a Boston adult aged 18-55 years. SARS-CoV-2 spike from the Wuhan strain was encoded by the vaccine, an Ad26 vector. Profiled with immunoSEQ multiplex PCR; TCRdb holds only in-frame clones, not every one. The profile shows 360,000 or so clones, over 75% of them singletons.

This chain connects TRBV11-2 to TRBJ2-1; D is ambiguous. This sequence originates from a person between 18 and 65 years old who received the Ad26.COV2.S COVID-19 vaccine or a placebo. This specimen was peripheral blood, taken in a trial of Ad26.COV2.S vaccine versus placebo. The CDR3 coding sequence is TGTGCCAGCAGCTCTACCTACAATGAGCAGTTCTTC. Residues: CASSSTYNEQFF.